This T cell receptor beta chain was captured by sequencing in a study of T cells after yellow fever vaccination. The ends lost 3 bases at V and 7 bases at J; junction bases unmatched: 7. This CDR3 is built from 15 residues. Germline CDR1 and CDR2: DFQATT and SNEGSKA (reference sequence). On this clonotype itself: Antigen: not known.

Study-wide results and limits: Post-booster repertoires again held most primary-vaccination clones (roughly 95% CD4, roughly 90% CD8). Compared with primary, the secondary response was weaker and peaked at day 5, not 15.

TCRdb analysed the 5' RACE reads with MiXCR anew, one entry per CDR3 protein. The repertoire holds 620,000 or so distinct CDR3 sequences, with roughly 17% as singletons. The source is a man between 18 and 35 years old who received the YFV17D yellow fever vaccine. This chain links TRBV20-1 with TRBJ1-5, with TRBD1 matching 12 bases. Material: PBMCs, obtained roughly 5 days after the first yellow fever vaccination. The CDR3 DNA sequence: TGCAGTGCTAGGGCCGGGACAGGGGGCCTCCAGCCCCAGCATTTT. Protein: CSARAGTGGLQPQHF.